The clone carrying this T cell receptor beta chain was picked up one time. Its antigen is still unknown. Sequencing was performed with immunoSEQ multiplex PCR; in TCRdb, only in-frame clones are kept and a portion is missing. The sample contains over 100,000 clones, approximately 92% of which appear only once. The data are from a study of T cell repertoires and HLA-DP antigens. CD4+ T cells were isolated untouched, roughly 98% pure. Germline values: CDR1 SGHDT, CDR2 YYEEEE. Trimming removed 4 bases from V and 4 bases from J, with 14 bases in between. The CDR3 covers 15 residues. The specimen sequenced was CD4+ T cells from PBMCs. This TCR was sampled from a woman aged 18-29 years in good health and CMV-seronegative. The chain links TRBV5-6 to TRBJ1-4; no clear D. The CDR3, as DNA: TGTGCCAGCAGCCCGATCCGGGAGTTTAATGAAAAACTGTTTTTT. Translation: CASSPIREFNEKLFF.